Shown below are 19 T cell receptor beta chains from a single sample sequenced in a study of shared clonotypes between healthy human individuals. Repertoires were generated with immunoSEQ multiplex PCR, while TCRdb's copy carries only in-frame clones and drops some. The sample lists approximately 95,000 clones; about 68% were seen once. Sequencing was done on a sample of memory CD8+ T cells sorted from blood. Described subset: CD45RO+ cells pooled with CCR7-negative TemRA cells. The receptors were gathered from a young man in good health.

Here the CDR3 reads CASSPGTDTQYF. The DNA of the CDR3 is TGTGCCAGCAGTCCGGGGACAGATACGCAGTATTTT. The gene calls are TRBV27 and TRBJ2-3; weak D call: TRBD2 (5 bases). From germline, CDR1 is MNHEY and CDR2 SMNVEV (reference sequence). The CDR3 length is 12 residues. The V and J ends lost 5 bases and 3 bases respectively, with 6 bases between them.

Within the sample, this clone is medium-sized. The rearrangement joins TRBV7-2 to TRBJ2-7; 12 nucleotides align to TRBD2. The CDR3 sequence is 16 residues long. The V gene end was trimmed by 5 bases and the J gene end by 1 base; junction bases not matched to a gene: 6. Germline-derived CDR1 and CDR2 are SGHTA and FQGNSA. The CDR3: CASSLTGLAGSYEQYF. DNA for the CDR3: TGTGCCAGCAGCCTTACGGGACTAGCGGGTTCCTACGAGCAGTACTTC.

This chain joins TRBV7-2 and TRBJ2-7; a weak D match, TRBD1 (7 bases). Trimming stripped 0 bases from V and 2 bases from J, with 14 bases between. The CDR3 extends over 16 amino acids. Germline lookup yields CDR1 SGHTA and CDR2 FQGNSA. Written as DNA, the CDR3 is TGTGCCAGCAGCTTAGCGCGGGACAGCTTTCCCTACGAGCAGTACTTC. Amino acids: CASSLARDSFPYEQYF.

This clone turned up a few times. This chain connects TRBV4-2 to TRBJ1-4, with a weak D call TRBD1 (5 bases). CDR1 is LGHNA, CDR2 YNFKEQ, per germline. CDR3 size: 17 residues. V gave up 1 base and J gave up 5 bases, with 17 bases separating them. The CDR3 region has the DNA TGTGCCAGCAGCCAAGTAGGATCTGACAGAATAAATGAAAAACTGTTTTTT. Residues: CASSQVGSDRINEKLFF.

The chain links TRBV2 to TRBJ2-3; TRBD2 agrees at 13 bases. The CDR3 spans 18 residues. Germline loops: CDR1 SNHLY, CDR2 FYNNEI. Trimming at V came to 5 bases and at J to 0 bases, leaving 8 bases not matched to a gene. This chain's CDR3 is CASSMLRTSGGSTDTQYF. The CDR3 DNA reads TGTGCCAGCAGTATGCTTAGGACTAGCGGGGGTAGCACAGATACGCAGTATTTT.

Only one count was recorded for this clone. The V call is TRBV7-2, the J call TRBJ1-2; D possibly corresponds to TRBD1 (6 bases). V was shortened by 0 bases and J by 2 bases, with 10 bases between the two germline ends. This CDR3 has 15 amino acids. The V gene's germline CDR1 is SGHTA and CDR2 FQGNSA. CDR3 protein: CASSLAPGANYGYTF. The CDR3 DNA reads as TGTGCCAGCAGCTTAGCGCCAGGGGCGAACTATGGCTACACCTTC.

The gene calls are TRBV6-4 and TRBJ1-2; 8 positions agree with TRBD1. Germline CDR1 and CDR2: MRHNA and SNTAGT. V lost 5 bases and J lost 6; bases outside the gene matches: 11. CDR3 length: 15 residues. The CDR3 sequence: CASSSGQGPVDGYTF. CDR3 in DNA: TGTGCCAGCAGTTCAGGACAGGGTCCAGTAGATGGCTACACCTTC.

The chain uses TRBV5-1 and TRBJ2-1; possible D gene TRBD1, 5 bases. Trimming pared 0 bases from V and 4 bases from J, leaving 17 bases between. Germline V CDR1 and CDR2: SGHRS, YFSETQ. The CDR3 loop spans 17 amino acids. The CDR3, as DNA: TGCGCCAGCAGCTTGGCCATTAATGTGGGGCCTTACAATGAGCAGTTCTTC. Translating gives CASSLAINVGPYNEQFF.

This sequence joins TRBV18 and TRBJ2-6, with D possibly called TRBD1 or TRBD2 (5 bases each). This CDR3 contains 17 residues. From germline, CDR1 is KGHSH and CDR2 LQKENI. V shed 5 bases and J shed 4 bases, with 18 bases lying between them. As DNA, the CDR3 is TGTGCCAGCTCATCAAAAGGCCCAGGGACCGGGGCCAACGTCCTGACTTTC. It yields the protein CASSSKGPGTGANVLTF.

This clone was observed a few times. The rearrangement joins TRBV10-2 to TRBJ1-1, with D uncertain. Germline assignment: CDR1 WSHSY and CDR2 SAAADI. This CDR3 contains 14 residues. V was clipped by 2 bases and J by 1 base, with 8 bases between them. CDR3 DNA: TGCGCCAGCAGTGAGACGCTAAGGAACACTGAAGCTTTCTTT. Encoded protein: CASSETLRNTEAFF.

The chain combines TRBV11-2 with TRBJ2-3, with D unresolved. Trimming cost V 0 bases and J 5 bases, with 6 bases left between them. CDR1 and CDR2 from the germline V gene are SGHAT and FQNNGV. The CDR3 contains 13 residues. The CDR3 sequence: CASSLDWEDTQYF. CDR3 nucleotides: TGTGCCAGCAGCTTAGATTGGGAAGATACGCAGTATTTT.

CDR3: CASPGLAENNEQFF. For the CDR3, the DNA is TGTGCCAGCCCGGGACTAGCGGAGAACAATGAGCAGTTCTTC. The rearrangement joins TRBV28 to TRBJ2-1; 11 nucleotides match TRBD2. CDR3 length: 14 residues. The germline CDR1 and CDR2 sequences are MDHEN and SYDVKM. J gave up 5 bases and V 8 bases, and 5 bases lay outside the gene matches.

CDR3 nucleotides: TGTGCCAGCACGCGGGGAGACGAGCAGTACTTC. Its translation is CASTRGDEQYF. The chain recombines TRBV6-1 with TRBJ2-7, with D maybe TRBD2 (6 bases). The ends were cut back, 7 bases at V and 5 bases at J, with 9 bases in the middle. CDR1 is MNHNS and CDR2 is SASEGT in the germline V gene. This CDR3 contains 11 residues.

This chain uses TRBV5-4 with TRBJ2-3; D possibly corresponds to TRBD2 (5 bases). V was pared by 4 bases and J by 4 bases, with 25 bases between. Germline V CDR1 and CDR2: SGHNT, YYREEE (reference sequence). The CDR3 length is 18 residues. The CDR3 sequence is CASSAELYGGGVADTQYF. For the CDR3, the DNA is TGTGCCAGCAGCGCGGAGCTGTATGGCGGAGGCGTCGCAGATACGCAGTATTTT.

Comment on this clone: This likely traces to a read error, being one base from a far larger clone. The chain recombines TRBV2 with TRBJ2-7; TRBD1 might be the D (6 bases). This CDR3 has 15 residues. Germline V lookup: CDR1 SNHLY, CDR2 FYNNEI. V dropped 6 bases and J dropped 7 bases, with 22 bases sitting between them. The CDR3: CASSGGQITPGEQYF. As DNA, the CDR3 is TGTGCCAGCAGCGGAGGACAGATAACCCCGGGGGAGCAGTACTTC.

The J gene is TRBJ2-2, the V gene TRBV10-3; possibly TRBD1 for D (6 bases). Trimming pared 0 bases from V and 1 base from J, leaving 9 bases between. The CDR3 contains 16 residues. Germline-derived CDR1 and CDR2 are ENHRY and SYGVKD. The CDR3 DNA is TGTGCCATCAGTGAGTCGACGGGACAGAACACCGGGGAGCTGTTTTTT. Translated: CAISESTGQNTGELFF.

A few counts support this clone. The rearrangement joins TRBV7-9 to TRBJ2-5, with 9 bases fitting TRBD2. Losses at the gene ends were 1 base for V and 5 bases for J; bases not matched to a gene: 17. The CDR3 totals 19 residues. Germline CDR1 and CDR2: SEHNR and FQNEAQ (reference sequence). The CDR3 spells CASSLGDGGSGRSWETQYF. The CDR3 nucleotides are TGTGCCAGCAGCTTAGGTGATGGGGGTAGCGGGAGATCATGGGAGACCCAGTACTTC.

The rearrangement joins TRBV25-1 to TRBJ2-7; 9 bases are shared with TRBD2. The length of the CDR3 is 17 residues. Germline CDR1 MGHDK, CDR2 SYGVNS. Trimming took 4 bases from V and 3 from J; bases not matched to a gene: 13. The CDR3 DNA follows: TGTGCCAGCAGTGGAAGGACTAGCGCCCAGTTGAACTACGAGCAGTACTTC. Protein sequence: CASSGRTSAQLNYEQYF.

This chain links TRBV27 with TRBJ2-1; 8 bases agree with TRBD2. V was clipped by 6 bases and J by 5 bases; unmatched bases: 12. CDR3 length: 16 amino acids. Germline CDR1 reads MNHEY; CDR2 reads SMNVEV (reference sequence). In nucleotides, the CDR3 is TGTGCCAGCAGCCACGCCCGAGCGGGAGAGAACAATGAGCAGTTCTTC. This codes for CASSHARAGENNEQFF.